The clone carrying this T cell receptor beta chain was detected only once. Its antigen is not known. CDR1 and CDR2 from the germline V gene are SGHAT and FQNNGV. CDR3 length: 13 residues. Trimming shortened V by 5 bases and J by 7 bases, and 11 bases separated the two germline ends. This specimen comes from a study of OX40 agonist ivuxolimab in advanced cancers. Study overall: In this trial design, patients received ivuxolimab intravenously at 0.01 to 10 mg/kg every 2 weeks.

The table came from immunoSEQ multiplex PCR; TCRdb's copy has only in-frame clones and leaves some out. The sample lists 70,000 or so clones, more than 85% occurring once. Autoimmune disease history or systemic immunosuppression excluded patients. Study-level points and caveats: Compared with others, partial responders at 0.1-3.0 mg/kg displayed clonal expansion among the lowest. The study observed clonal expansion of CD4+ and CD8+ blood T cells by week 6 at 0.1 to 3.0 mg/kg.

The chain joins TRBV11-2 to TRBJ2-2; D remains ambiguous. This receptor was taken from an adult with an advanced solid tumor such as melanoma, head and neck, liver or kidney cancer. The material was CD4+ or CD8+ T cells sorted from blood, obtained in a trial of the OX40 agonist ivuxolimab. The CDR3 nucleotides are TGTGCCAGCAGCCTCCGACAAGACGGGGAGCTGTTTTTT. It encodes CASSLRQDGELFF.